This TCR beta chain is drawn from a study of control samples from healthy donors and cancer patients. This CDR3 is built from 17 residues. V lost 3 bases, J lost 0 bases, and 6 bases stayed unmatched. The germline gives CDR1 SGHTS, CDR2 YDEGEE. Produced via immunoSEQ multiplex PCR; TCRdb's table is partial and in-frame only. The sample has some 160,000 clones; around 86% are singletons. This receptor was taken from a man under 40 in good health. The chain has TRBV5-8 and TRBJ1-2, with 12 positions matching TRBD1. The sample consisted of blood. Here the CDR3 reads CASSSPGQGAPNYGYTF. The CDR3 DNA reads as TGTGCCAGCAGCTCGCCGGGACAGGGGGCCCCTAACTATGGCTACACCTTC.